This is a list of T cell receptor beta chains from one sample in a study of cytomegalovirus exposure and HLA in healthy donors. Generated by immunoSEQ multiplex PCR, the TCRdb table keeps only in-frame clones and is missing some. The top ten hold around 10% of the sample, which has roughly 150,000 clones, around 87% seen once. The sample was PBMCs. All receptors come from a man between 18 and 35 years old in good health and CMV-seropositive. The CDR3 runs from the conserved cysteine through the conserved F or W. D genes are given only for firm matches. Rows may omit the clone size; those that give it use once, few, many or a size class.

D gene: .; V gene: TRBV2; clone size: .; J gene: TRBJ2-7; CDR3 protein: CASSRDFTYEQYF; CDR3 DNA: TGTGCCAGCAGTAGGGACTTCACCTACGAGCAGTACTTC
D gene: TRBD1; V gene: TRBV6-5; clone size: .; J gene: TRBJ2-1; CDR3 protein: CASRKRQGNNEQFF; CDR3 DNA: TGTGCCAGCAGAAAGAGACAGGGGAACAATGAGCAGTTCTTC
D gene: .; V gene: TRBV11-3; clone size: .; J gene: TRBJ2-7; CDR3 protein: CASSWGGGISYEQYF; CDR3 DNA: TGTGCCAGCAGCTGGGGCGGGGGCATCTCCTACGAGCAGTACTTC
D gene: .; V gene: TRBV5-1; clone size: .; J gene: TRBJ2-3; CDR3 protein: CASSSWGGRVDTQYF; CDR3 DNA: TGCGCCAGCAGCTCGTGGGGGGGCCGGGTAGATACGCAGTATTTT
D gene: TRBD1; V gene: TRBV5-1; clone size: .; J gene: TRBJ2-5; CDR3 protein: CASSEGQGQETQYF; CDR3 DNA: TGCGCCAGCAGCGAAGGACAGGGACAAGAGACCCAGTACTTC
D gene: TRBD2; V gene: TRBV19; clone size: .; J gene: TRBJ2-7; CDR3 protein: CASSPGGLADYEQYF; CDR3 DNA: TGTGCCAGTAGCCCTGGTGGACTAGCGGACTACGAGCAGTACTTC
D gene: .; V gene: TRBV7-8; clone size: .; J gene: TRBJ2-5; CDR3 protein: CASSLVRKETQYF; CDR3 DNA: TGTGCCAGCAGCTTAGTGCGGAAAGAGACCCAGTACTTC
D gene: TRBD2; V gene: TRBV5-1; clone size: .; J gene: TRBJ2-3; CDR3 protein: CASSTGLAGGTDTQYF; CDR3 DNA: TGCGCCAGCAGCACAGGACTAGCGGGGGGCACAGATACGCAGTATTTT
D gene: TRBD2; V gene: TRBV27; clone size: .; J gene: TRBJ2-7; CDR3 protein: CASSLGAGGIYEQYF; CDR3 DNA: TGTGCCAGCAGTTTAGGCGCGGGAGGTATCTACGAGCAGTACTTC
D gene: TRBD2; V gene: TRBV9; clone size: .; J gene: TRBJ2-3; CDR3 protein: CASSVREGRWGDDTQYF; CDR3 DNA: TGTGCCAGCAGCGTCCGGGAGGGCCGGTGGGGGGATGATACGCAGTATTTT
D gene: .; V gene: TRBV7-8; clone size: .; J gene: TRBJ1-2; CDR3 protein: CASSLRSAASGGYGYTF; CDR3 DNA: TGTGCCAGCAGCCTGCGGTCAGCCGCCTCGGGGGGATATGGCTACACCTTC
D gene: .; V gene: TRBV18; clone size: once; J gene: TRBJ1-5; CDR3 protein: CASSPPPYSNQPQHF; CDR3 DNA: TGTGCCAGCTCACCACCCCCTTATAGCAATCAGCCCCAGCATTTT
D gene: .; V gene: TRBV7-6; clone size: .; J gene: TRBJ2-1; CDR3 protein: CASSARESWNEQFF; CDR3 DNA: TGTGCCAGCAGCGCACGGGAGTCGTGGAATGAGCAGTTCTTC
D gene: TRBD1; V gene: TRBV30; clone size: .; J gene: TRBJ1-1; CDR3 protein: CAWSGQGTEAFF; CDR3 DNA: TGTGCCTGGAGCGGACAGGGCACTGAAGCTTTCTTT
D gene: TRBD2; V gene: TRBV7-7; clone size: .; J gene: TRBJ2-1; CDR3 protein: CASSPRTSGGEQFF; CDR3 DNA: TGTGCCAGCAGCCCGCGGACTAGCGGGGGTGAGCAGTTCTTC
D gene: .; V gene: TRBV7-2; clone size: .; J gene: TRBJ2-1; CDR3 protein: CASSSSGTYNEQFF; CDR3 DNA: TGTGCCAGCAGCTCGTCAGGGACCTACAATGAGCAGTTCTTC
D gene: TRBD1; V gene: TRBV7-8; clone size: .; J gene: TRBJ1-4; CDR3 protein: CASSYSATGTNEKLFF; CDR3 DNA: TGTGCCAGCAGCTACTCCGCGACAGGGACTAATGAAAAACTGTTTTTT
D gene: .; V gene: TRBV30; clone size: .; J gene: TRBJ2-2; CDR3 protein: CAWSESRTGELFF; CDR3 DNA: TGTGCCTGGAGTGAGTCACGGACCGGGGAGCTGTTTTTT
D gene: .; V gene: TRBV15; clone size: .; J gene: TRBJ2-3; CDR3 protein: CATSTQGGDTQYF; CDR3 DNA: TGTGCCACCAGCACGCAGGGGGGAGATACGCAGTATTTT
D gene: TRBD1; V gene: TRBV18; clone size: .; J gene: TRBJ2-7; CDR3 protein: CASSQGQGGGYEQYF; CDR3 DNA: TGTGCCAGCTCACAGGGACAGGGAGGTGGCTACGAGCAGTACTTC
D gene: TRBD2; V gene: TRBV30; clone size: .; J gene: TRBJ2-5; CDR3 protein: CAWSVAGGGQETQYF; CDR3 DNA: TGTGCCTGGAGTGTAGCGGGAGGGGGCCAAGAGACCCAGTACTTC
D gene: .; V gene: TRBV5-1; clone size: .; J gene: TRBJ1-1; CDR3 protein: CASSLGTGRIGSTEAFF; CDR3 DNA: TGCGCCAGCAGCTTGGGGACCGGACGTATTGGGAGCACTGAAGCTTTCTTT
D gene: .; V gene: TRBV11-3; clone size: few; J gene: TRBJ2-7; CDR3 protein: CASSLYRGNEQYF; CDR3 DNA: TGTGCCAGCAGCTTATATAGGGGTAACGAGCAGTACTTC
D gene: TRBD1; V gene: TRBV18; clone size: once; J gene: TRBJ1-1; CDR3 protein: CASSPDEGARMNTEAFF; CDR3 DNA: TGTGCCAGCTCACCGGATGAGGGGGCGAGGATGAACACTGAAGCTTTCTTT
D gene: .; V gene: TRBV7-2; clone size: .; J gene: TRBJ2-7; CDR3 protein: CASSKRQSYEQYF; CDR3 DNA: TGTGCCAGCAGCAAAAGACAGTCCTACGAGCAGTACTTC
D gene: .; V gene: TRBV6-6; clone size: .; J gene: TRBJ2-7; CDR3 protein: CASSNDRKRYEQYF; CDR3 DNA: TGTGCCAGCAGTAACGACAGGAAAAGGTACGAGCAGTACTTC
D gene: .; V gene: TRBV7-9; clone size: .; J gene: TRBJ1-4; CDR3 protein: CASSLAQAPGNEKLFF; CDR3 DNA: TGTGCCAGCAGCTTAGCGCAGGCCCCTGGGAATGAAAAACTGTTTTTT
D gene: .; V gene: TRBV30; clone size: .; J gene: TRBJ2-7; CDR3 protein: CAWSQAFFGQHF; CDR3 DNA: TGTGCCTGGAGCCAGGCCTTTTTTGGTCAACACTTC
D gene: TRBD1; V gene: TRBV7-9; clone size: .; J gene: TRBJ2-1; CDR3 protein: CASSEGQAYNEQFF; CDR3 DNA: TGTGCCAGCAGCGAGGGACAGGCGTACAATGAGCAGTTCTTC
D gene: .; V gene: TRBV7-9; clone size: .; J gene: TRBJ2-2; CDR3 protein: CASSSRDTPNTGELFF; CDR3 DNA: TGTGCCAGCAGCTCCAGGGACACCCCGAACACCGGGGAGCTGTTTTTT
D gene: .; V gene: TRBV2; clone size: .; J gene: TRBJ1-5; CDR3 protein: CASSEIYTPRDNQPQHF; CDR3 DNA: TGTGCCAGCAGTGAAATATACACACCGCGGGACAATCAGCCCCAGCATTTT
D gene: .; V gene: TRBV21-1; clone size: .; J gene: TRBJ2-5; CDR3 protein: CASPEATSGGLETQYF; CDR3 DNA: TGTGCCAGCCCCGAAGCGACTAGCGGGGGGTTGGAGACCCAGTACTTC
D gene: TRBD1; V gene: TRBV10-1; clone size: .; J gene: TRBJ2-7; CDR3 protein: CASSESRGPRSGEQYF; CDR3 DNA: TGCGCCAGCAGTGAGTCGAGGGGGCCTAGATCAGGCGAGCAGTACTTC
D gene: TRBD1; V gene: TRBV5-1; clone size: .; J gene: TRBJ1-2; CDR3 protein: CASSLIFRGQANYGYTF; CDR3 DNA: TGCGCCAGCAGCTTGATATTTAGGGGACAGGCAAACTATGGCTACACCTTC
D gene: TRBD1; V gene: TRBV5-1; clone size: once; J gene: TRBJ2-5; CDR3 protein: CASGQGSGETQYF; CDR3 DNA: TGCGCCAGCGGACAGGGGTCTGGAGAGACCCAGTACTTC
D gene: TRBD1; V gene: TRBV30; clone size: .; J gene: TRBJ1-1; CDR3 protein: CAWQGTANTEAFF; CDR3 DNA: TGTGCCTGGCAAGGGACAGCGAACACTGAAGCTTTCTTT
D gene: .; V gene: TRBV2; clone size: .; J gene: TRBJ1-5; CDR3 protein: CASSVDSRGNQPQHF; CDR3 DNA: TGTGCCAGCAGTGTAGATTCGAGGGGCAATCAGCCCCAGCATTTT
D gene: TRBD1; V gene: TRBV14; clone size: few; J gene: TRBJ1-2; CDR3 protein: CASSSTGSPLGDGYTF; CDR3 DNA: TGTGCCAGCAGCTCGACAGGGAGCCCTCTTGGGGATGGCTACACCTTC
D gene: .; V gene: TRBV2; clone size: .; J gene: TRBJ1-1; CDR3 protein: CASTAGRELNTEAFF; CDR3 DNA: TGTGCCAGCACTGCTGGGAGGGAGTTGAACACTGAAGCTTTCTTT
D gene: .; V gene: TRBV13; clone size: .; J gene: TRBJ2-3; CDR3 protein: CASSPWESSTDTQYF; CDR3 DNA: TGTGCCAGCAGCCCCTGGGAGTCTAGCACAGATACGCAGTATTTT
D gene: .; V gene: TRBV12-5; clone size: .; J gene: TRBJ2-7; CDR3 protein: CASGLPYGGLEEQYF; CDR3 DNA: TGTGCTAGTGGTCTCCCCTATGGCGGTCTCGAGGAGCAGTACTTC
D gene: .; V gene: TRBV28; clone size: once; J gene: TRBJ2-7; CDR3 protein: CASSLPNEWEAPYEQYF; CDR3 DNA: TGTGCCAGCAGTTTACCCAACGAGTGGGAGGCACCCTACGAGCAGTACTTC
D gene: .; V gene: TRBV6-5; clone size: .; J gene: TRBJ1-6; CDR3 protein: CASTKGVVGNSPLHF; CDR3 DNA: TGTGCCAGCACCAAGGGAGTTGTGGGGAATTCACCCCTCCACTTT
D gene: .; V gene: TRBV2; clone size: few; J gene: TRBJ2-7; CDR3 protein: CASSVARRYEQYF; CDR3 DNA: TGTGCCAGCAGTGTGGCCAGGCGATACGAGCAGTACTTC
D gene: TRBD2; V gene: TRBV28; clone size: .; J gene: TRBJ2-1; CDR3 protein: CASSLAGEGGREQFF; CDR3 DNA: TGTGCCAGCAGCTTAGCGGGAGAGGGGGGTAGGGAGCAGTTCTTC
D gene: TRBD1; V gene: TRBV7-7; clone size: .; J gene: TRBJ1-2; CDR3 protein: CASSLGEDRVGSSEHNYGYTF; CDR3 DNA: TGTGCCAGCAGCTTGGGGGAGGACAGGGTGGGTTCCTCGGAGCACAACTATGGCTACACCTTC
D gene: TRBD1; V gene: TRBV6-5; clone size: .; J gene: TRBJ2-5; CDR3 protein: CASSRDSQETQYF; CDR3 DNA: TGTGCCAGCAGTCGGGACAGCCAAGAGACCCAGTACTTC
D gene: TRBD2; V gene: TRBV18; clone size: .; J gene: TRBJ2-3; CDR3 protein: CASSLAGGPDTQYF; CDR3 DNA: TGTGCCAGCTCACTAGCGGGGGGGCCAGATACGCAGTATTTT
D gene: TRBD2; V gene: TRBV7-9; clone size: .; J gene: TRBJ2-2; CDR3 protein: CASSIRSRLAGGTGELFF; CDR3 DNA: TGTGCCAGCAGCATCCGGTCCCGACTAGCGGGAGGCACCGGGGAGCTGTTTTTT
D gene: .; V gene: TRBV4-1; clone size: .; J gene: TRBJ2-1; CDR3 protein: CASSQDSFGYNEQFF; CDR3 DNA: TGCGCCAGCAGCCAAGATTCATTCGGGTACAATGAGCAGTTCTTC
D gene: .; V gene: TRBV19; clone size: many; J gene: TRBJ2-7; CDR3 protein: CASSKDSTYEQYF; CDR3 DNA: TGTGCCAGTAGTAAGGACAGCACCTACGAGCAGTACTTC
D gene: .; V gene: TRBV19; clone size: .; J gene: TRBJ2-1; CDR3 protein: CASTGRRAWNEQFF; CDR3 DNA: TGTGCCAGCACTGGACGGCGGGCTTGGAATGAGCAGTTCTTC
D gene: TRBD1; V gene: TRBV29-1; clone size: .; J gene: TRBJ2-7; CDR3 protein: CSVVEQGTGEQYF; CDR3 DNA: TGCAGCGTCGTAGAACAGGGGACGGGCGAGCAGTACTTC
D gene: .; V gene: TRBV7-9; clone size: few; J gene: TRBJ2-7; CDR3 protein: CASSLPRDTTYEQYF; CDR3 DNA: TGTGCCAGCAGCTTACCGAGGGACACCACCTACGAGCAGTACTTC
D gene: TRBD1; V gene: TRBV29-1; clone size: .; J gene: TRBJ2-7; CDR3 protein: CSVEDETGASYEQYF; CDR3 DNA: TGCAGCGTTGAAGATGAAACAGGGGCCTCCTACGAGCAGTACTTC
D gene: TRBD1; V gene: TRBV2; clone size: .; J gene: TRBJ1-2; CDR3 protein: CASSPRTGRGNYGYTF; CDR3 DNA: TGTGCCAGCAGTCCCCGGACAGGGAGGGGGAACTATGGCTACACCTTC
D gene: TRBD2; V gene: TRBV7-9; clone size: .; J gene: TRBJ2-1; CDR3 protein: CASSSPLAGRYNEQFF; CDR3 DNA: TGTGCCAGCAGCTCCCCACTAGCGGGCCGATACAATGAGCAGTTCTTC